This entry describes one T cell receptor beta chain. Its antigen is unknown. Germline CDR1 is SGHTA and CDR2 is FQGNSA. V lost 3 bases, J lost 0 bases, and 9 bases lay in between. The CDR3 sequence is 14 residues long. With 60 Vbeta and 13 Jbeta primers, the PCR was carried out. Sequencing was performed with immunoSEQ multiplex PCR; in TCRdb, only in-frame clones are kept and a portion is missing. Here the sample spans some 150,000 clones, 87% being singletons. This entry is derived from a study of cytomegalovirus exposure and HLA in healthy donors. Study outcomes and limitations: Some V segments (TRBV6-2 and TRBV6-3 among them) were excluded as indistinguishable. Highest at DRB1 and lowest at HLA-C, TCR association rates differed among HLA loci in a later analysis.

Sequencing was done on a sample of PBMCs. The TCR was taken from a woman under 40 in good health and CMV-seronegative. The J gene is TRBJ2-7, the V gene TRBV7-2, with unresolved D. CDR3 DNA sequence: TGTGCCAGCAGCTTCACAGAGACCTCCTACGAGCAGTACTTC. Its protein is CASSFTETSYEQYF.